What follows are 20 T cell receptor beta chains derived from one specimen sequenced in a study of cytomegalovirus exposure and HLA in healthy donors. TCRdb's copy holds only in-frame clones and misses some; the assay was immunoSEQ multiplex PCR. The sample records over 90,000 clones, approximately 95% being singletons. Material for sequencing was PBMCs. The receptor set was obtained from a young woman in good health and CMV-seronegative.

The CDR3 here is CASSPHGTSGSMQYF. CDR3 DNA sequence: TGTGCCAGCAGTCCCCACGGGACTAGCGGGAGTATGCAGTATTTT. The chain carries TRBV27 and TRBJ2-3; TRBD2 agrees at 14 bases. V was pared by 5 bases and J by 11 bases, with 9 bases of the junction left unmatched. The CDR3 consists of 15 residues. Germline values: CDR1 MNHEY, CDR2 SMNVEV (reference sequence).

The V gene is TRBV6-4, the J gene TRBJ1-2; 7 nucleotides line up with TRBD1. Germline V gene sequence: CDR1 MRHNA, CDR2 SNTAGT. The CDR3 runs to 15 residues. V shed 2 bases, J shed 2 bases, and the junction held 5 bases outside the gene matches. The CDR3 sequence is CASSDPSTGNYGYTF. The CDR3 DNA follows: TGTGCCAGCAGTGACCCGTCGACAGGGAACTATGGCTACACCTTC.

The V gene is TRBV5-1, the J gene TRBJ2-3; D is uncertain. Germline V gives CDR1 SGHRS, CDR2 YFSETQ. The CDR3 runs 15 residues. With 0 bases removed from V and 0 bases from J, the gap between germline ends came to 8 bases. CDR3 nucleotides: TGCGCCAGCAGCTTGGGAGGCACTAGCACAGATACGCAGTATTTT. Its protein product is CASSLGGTSTDTQYF.

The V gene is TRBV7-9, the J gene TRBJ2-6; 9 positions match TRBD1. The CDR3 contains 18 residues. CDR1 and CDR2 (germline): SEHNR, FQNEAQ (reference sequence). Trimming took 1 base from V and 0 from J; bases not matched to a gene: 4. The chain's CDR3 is CASSLGTGQGSGANVLTF. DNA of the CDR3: TGTGCCAGCAGCTTAGGTACGGGACAGGGCTCTGGGGCCAACGTCCTGACTTTC.

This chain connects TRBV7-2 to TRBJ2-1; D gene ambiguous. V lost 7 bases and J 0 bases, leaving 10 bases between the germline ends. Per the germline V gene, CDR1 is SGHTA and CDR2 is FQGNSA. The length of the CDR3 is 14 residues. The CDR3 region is CASKEANSYNEQFF. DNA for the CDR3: TGTGCCAGCAAAGAGGCCAACTCCTACAATGAGCAGTTCTTC.

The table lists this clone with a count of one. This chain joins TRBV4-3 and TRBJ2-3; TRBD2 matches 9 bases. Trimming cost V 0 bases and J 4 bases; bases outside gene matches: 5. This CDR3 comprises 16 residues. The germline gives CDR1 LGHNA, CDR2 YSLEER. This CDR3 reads CASSQDKAGGADTQYF. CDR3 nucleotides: TGCGCCAGCAGCCAAGATAAGGCGGGGGGGGCAGATACGCAGTATTTT.

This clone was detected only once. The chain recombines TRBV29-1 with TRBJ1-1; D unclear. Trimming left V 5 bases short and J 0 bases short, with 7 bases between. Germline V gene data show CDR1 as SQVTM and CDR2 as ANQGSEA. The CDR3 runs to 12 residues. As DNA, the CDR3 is TGCAGCGTTCGCAGTTTGAACACTGAAGCTTTCTTT. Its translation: CSVRSLNTEAFF.

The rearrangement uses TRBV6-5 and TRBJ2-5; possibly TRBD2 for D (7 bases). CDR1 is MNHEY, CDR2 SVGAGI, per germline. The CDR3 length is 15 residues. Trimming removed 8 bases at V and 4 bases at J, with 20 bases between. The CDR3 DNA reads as TGTGCCAGCTACTCAATCGGGGCGGGGGCAGAGACCCAGTACTTC. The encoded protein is CASYSIGAGAETQYF.

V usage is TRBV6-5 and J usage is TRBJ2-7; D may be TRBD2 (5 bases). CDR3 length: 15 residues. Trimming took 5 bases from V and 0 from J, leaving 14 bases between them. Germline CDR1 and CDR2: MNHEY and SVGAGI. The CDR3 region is CASSPRGWDSYEQYF. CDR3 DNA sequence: TGTGCCAGCAGTCCTCGAGGGTGGGACTCCTACGAGCAGTACTTC.

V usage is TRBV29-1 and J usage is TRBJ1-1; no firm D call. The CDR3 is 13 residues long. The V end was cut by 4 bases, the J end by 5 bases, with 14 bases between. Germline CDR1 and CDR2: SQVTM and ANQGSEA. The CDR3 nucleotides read TGCAGCGTTGGTCCAGGATTAAGAACTGAAGCTTTCTTT. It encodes CSVGPGLRTEAFF.

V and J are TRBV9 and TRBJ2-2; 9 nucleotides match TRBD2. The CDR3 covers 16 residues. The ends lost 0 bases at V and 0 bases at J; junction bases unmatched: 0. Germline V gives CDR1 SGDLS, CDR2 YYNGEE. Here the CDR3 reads CASSVERGANTGELFF. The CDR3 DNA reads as TGTGCCAGCAGCGTAGAGCGGGGGGCGAACACCGGGGAGCTGTTTTTT.

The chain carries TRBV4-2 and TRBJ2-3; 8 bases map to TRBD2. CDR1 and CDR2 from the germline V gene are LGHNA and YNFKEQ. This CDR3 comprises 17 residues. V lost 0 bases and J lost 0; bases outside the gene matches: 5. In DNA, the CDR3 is TGTGCCAGCAGCCAAGATGTCGGCGGGGGGAGCACAGATACGCAGTATTTT. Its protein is CASSQDVGGGSTDTQYF.

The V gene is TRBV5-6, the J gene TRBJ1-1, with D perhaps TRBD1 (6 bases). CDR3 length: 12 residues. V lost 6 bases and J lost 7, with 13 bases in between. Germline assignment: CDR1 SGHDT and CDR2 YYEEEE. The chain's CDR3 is CASTGGWGEAFF. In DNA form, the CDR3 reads TGTGCCAGCACTGGGGGCTGGGGTGAAGCTTTCTTT.

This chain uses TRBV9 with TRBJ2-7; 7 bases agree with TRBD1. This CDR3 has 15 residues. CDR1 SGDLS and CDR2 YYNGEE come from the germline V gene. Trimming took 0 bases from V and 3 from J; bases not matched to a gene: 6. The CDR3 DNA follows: TGTGCCAGCAGCGTAGGAGGGGGCGGGTTCTACGAGCAGTACTTC. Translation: CASSVGGGGFYEQYF.

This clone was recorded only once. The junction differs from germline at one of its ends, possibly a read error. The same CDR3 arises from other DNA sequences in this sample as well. The CDR3 coding sequence is TGTGCCAGCAGCGTAGAGGGACAGGGGGGAAATGAACAGTTCTTC. Translated, it gives CASSVEGQGGNEQFF. This chain connects TRBV9 to TRBJ2-1, with TRBD1 identical over 11 bases. CDR1 is SGDLS and CDR2 is YYNGEE in the germline V gene. The length of the CDR3 is 15 residues.

CDR3 protein: CAISETQRGHTSTDTQYF. The CDR3 DNA is TGTGCCATCAGTGAAACCCAGCGGGGACACACTAGCACAGATACGCAGTATTTT. This chain connects TRBV10-3 to TRBJ2-3; D is possibly TRBD2 (7 bases). CDR1 and CDR2 from the germline V gene are ENHRY and SYGVKD. This CDR3 has 18 amino acids. The V end lost 3 bases, the J end lost 0 bases, and 19 bases lay between the germline ends.

CDR3 amino acids: CASSMGQTYGNTIYF. In DNA, the CDR3 is TGTGCCAGTAGTATGGGACAGACCTATGGAAACACCATATATTTT. V and J are TRBV19 and TRBJ1-3, with 7 bases identical to TRBD1. CDR1 and CDR2 (germline): LNHDA, SQIVND (reference sequence). V lost 3 bases, J lost 3 bases, and 5 bases stayed unmatched. The CDR3 runs 15 residues.

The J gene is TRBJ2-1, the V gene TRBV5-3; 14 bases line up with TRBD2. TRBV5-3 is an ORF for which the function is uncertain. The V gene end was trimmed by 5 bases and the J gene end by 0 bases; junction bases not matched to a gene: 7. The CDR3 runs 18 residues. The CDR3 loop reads CARSTGTSGRSSYNEQFF. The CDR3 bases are TGTGCCAGAAGTACCGGGACTAGCGGGAGATCCTCCTACAATGAGCAGTTCTTC.

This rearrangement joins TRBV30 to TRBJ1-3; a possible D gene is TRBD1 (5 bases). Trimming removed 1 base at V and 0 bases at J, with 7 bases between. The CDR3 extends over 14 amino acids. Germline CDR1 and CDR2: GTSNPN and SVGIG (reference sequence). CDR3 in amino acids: CAWSAGNSGNTIYF. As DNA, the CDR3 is TGTGCCTGGAGTGCAGGGAACTCTGGAAACACCATATATTTT.

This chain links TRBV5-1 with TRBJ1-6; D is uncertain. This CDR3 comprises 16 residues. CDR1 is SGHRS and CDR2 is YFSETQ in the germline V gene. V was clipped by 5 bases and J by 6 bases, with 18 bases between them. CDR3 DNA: TGCGCCAGCAGTCTCGGTGCGGGCGACCCTAATTCACCCCTCCACTTT. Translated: CASSLGAGDPNSPLHF.